A selection of T cell receptor beta chains follows, all from one sample in a study of blood T cell repertoires in COVID-19. The data were produced by immunoSEQ multiplex PCR, yet TCRdb's version contains in-frame clones alone and is incomplete. There are around 190,000 clones in the sample; under 80% occur only once, and 9.5% to 15% lies in the top ten. The source material was peripheral blood. The receptors were gathered from a woman in her forties or fifties with acute or convalescent COVID-19. The CDR3 runs from the conserved cysteine through the conserved F or W. The D gene is left open where the match is weak. A row's size may be missing; if present it is once, few, many or a size class.

CDR3 DNA	CDR3 protein	clone size	V gene	J gene	D gene
TGTGCCAGCAGCTTAGATCCAACAGTCTATGGCTACACCTTC	CASSLDPTVYGYTF	few	TRBV11-2	TRBJ1-2	NA
TGTGCCAGCAGCTTGGGCGGGACTCCTGGTTACGAGCAGTACTTC	CASSLGGTPGYEQYF	once	TRBV7-6	TRBJ2-7	NA
TGTGCCAGCAGTCAAGGGGTGACAGATCTTTACGAGCAGTACTTC	CASSQGVTDLYEQYF	NA	TRBV6-6	TRBJ2-7	NA
TGTGCCAGTAGGGAACAGGGATTTTCTACTGAAGCTTTCTTT	CASREQGFSTEAFF	NA	TRBV19	TRBJ1-1	NA
TGTGCCAGCAGTGAGCGGCGAGCCAGTTATGGCTACACCTTC	CASSERRASYGYTF	NA	TRBV6-1	TRBJ1-2	NA
TGTGCCAGCAGTTTACTTCAGGCGGGGGGGATGAACACTGAAGCTTTCTTT	CASSLLQAGGMNTEAFF	NA	TRBV28	TRBJ1-1	NA
TGTGCCAGCAGCGGCAGGGCGCATAATCAGCCCCAGCATTTT	CASSGRAHNQPQHF	NA	TRBV21-1	TRBJ1-5	NA
TGTGCCAGCAGCGGCCAACTAGCGGGAATCTACGAGCAGTACTTC	CASSGQLAGIYEQYF	NA	TRBV7-2	TRBJ2-7	TRBD2
TGTGCCAGCAGCTCTTCTTCAGGGGCCTCCACCGGGGAGCTGTTTTTT	CASSSSSGASTGELFF	NA	TRBV5-4	TRBJ2-2	NA
TGTGCTAGTGGTTTGGGCGGGAGGAAGCCCCTCCACTTT	CASGLGGRKPLHF	NA	TRBV12-5	TRBJ1-6	NA
TGTGCCACCCGGATGGCGGTAAGCACAGATACGCAGTATTTT	CATRMAVSTDTQYF	once	TRBV19	TRBJ2-3	NA
TGTGCCAGCAGCTTGGCGTCGGGCAGGGGGAACACTGAAGCTTTCTTT	CASSLASGRGNTEAFF	many	TRBV5-4	TRBJ1-1	NA
TGTGCCACGAAGCAGAACACTGAAGCTTTCTTT	CATKQNTEAFF	NA	TRBV25-1	TRBJ1-1	NA
TGTGCCAGTAGTTCAAACCGGGACGGACAGTATGGCTACACCTTC	CASSSNRDGQYGYTF	NA	TRBV19	TRBJ1-2	NA
TGTGCCAGCAGGTCCCCAGGGGGAAATGAGCAGTTCTTC	CASRSPGGNEQFF	NA	TRBV12-3/TRBV12-4	TRBJ2-1	TRBD1
TGTGCCAGCAGCCTAATTAGAGGCTACGAGCAGTACTTC	CASSLIRGYEQYF	NA	TRBV14	TRBJ2-7	NA
TGTGCCAGCAGTACCGCAGGGTTCTATGGCTACACCTTC	CASSTAGFYGYTF	NA	TRBV28	TRBJ1-2	NA
TGTGCCAGCTCACCGGACAGGGGCGTCTACGAGCAGTACTTC	CASSPDRGVYEQYF	NA	TRBV18	TRBJ2-7	TRBD1
TGTGCCAGCAGTTTACGGTTATCAGGCTACACCTTC	CASSLRLSGYTF	NA	TRBV28	TRBJ1-2	NA
TGTGCCAGCAGCTCGGGACAGGGGAGTAGGCTCAATGAGCAGTTCTTC	CASSSGQGSRLNEQFF	NA	TRBV7-2	TRBJ2-1	TRBD1
TGCGCCAGCAGTCGCACAGGGGGCAGTACTGAAGCTTTCTTT	CASSRTGGSTEAFF	NA	TRBV5-1	TRBJ1-1	TRBD1
TGTGCCAGTAGTATAGAGTTCAGGGGATATGGCTACACCTTC	CASSIEFRGYGYTF	few	TRBV19	TRBJ1-2	NA
TGTGCCAGCTCACCCCTTTACAATGAGCAGTTCTTC	CASSPLYNEQFF	few	TRBV18	TRBJ2-1	NA
TGTGCCAGCAGCGTAGGGGGGCTGGGCACTGAAGCTTTCTTT	CASSVGGLGTEAFF	NA	TRBV9	TRBJ1-1	NA
TGTGCCAGCAGTCCCCCGGGGAGCGGAGCGCTGTCCCAGTACTTC	CASSPPGSGALSQYF	NA	TRBV3-1/TRBV3-2	TRBJ2-5	NA
TGTGCCAGCACCCGCGGCGTGGCAAAAGGAGGCAATGAGCAGTTCTTC	CASTRGVAKGGNEQFF	NA	TRBV5-6	TRBJ2-1	NA
TGTGCCAGCAGCCAAGAAGCGGGAGGGGTGTACAATGAGCAGTTCTTC	CASSQEAGGVYNEQFF	NA	TRBV14	TRBJ2-1	TRBD2
TGTGCCAGCTCACCGACTTCCCGAATCCAACCTGAAGCTTTCTTT	CASSPTSRIQPEAFF	few	TRBV18	TRBJ1-1	NA
TGTGCCAGCAGCCGGGACAGGGCGTCCTACGAGCAGTACTTC	CASSRDRASYEQYF	NA	TRBV14	TRBJ2-7	TRBD1
TGTGCCAGCAGCTCTGGATTAGCACTGACCGGGGAGCTGTTTTTT	CASSSGLALTGELFF	NA	TRBV11-2	TRBJ2-2	NA
TGTGCCAGCTCACCATCCCGGGACTCAGGACATTATGGCTACACCTTC	CASSPSRDSGHYGYTF	NA	TRBV18	TRBJ1-2	NA
TGTGCCAGTATCATGAACAGGGCCTTGAGGACTGAAGCTTTCTTT	CASIMNRALRTEAFF	NA	TRBV19	TRBJ1-1	NA
TGTGCCAGCAGTGCACAGGGGAGGCATTCACCCCTCCACTTT	CASSAQGRHSPLHF	few	TRBV2	TRBJ1-6	TRBD1
TGCGCCAGCAGTGTTTACCCCCGGGACAGCTCCCCTTACGAGCAGTACTTC	CASSVYPRDSSPYEQYF	NA	TRBV10-1	TRBJ2-7	TRBD1
TGTGCCAGCAGCCCCCGACTCTCCGAGCAGTACTTC	CASSPRLSEQYF	NA	TRBV14	TRBJ2-7	NA
TGTGCCAGCAGTCGATTCCGGGACAGAGACAATCAGCCCCAGCATTTT	CASSRFRDRDNQPQHF	NA	TRBV6-6	TRBJ1-5	TRBD1
TGTGCCAGCTCACTCGGACGACGGACAGCTAGCAATCAGCCCCAGCATTTT	CASSLGRRTASNQPQHF	NA	TRBV18	TRBJ1-5	NA
TGTGCCAGCAGCCTAAACAGGGAAAAAGCTTTCTTT	CASSLNREKAFF	few	TRBV7-8	TRBJ1-1	NA
TGCGCCAGCAGCTCGACAGGGGGTTCCGGGGAGCTGTTTTTT	CASSSTGGSGELFF	NA	TRBV5-1	TRBJ2-2	TRBD1
TGTGCCAGCAGACTCGGGGGGTGGGACACTGAAGCTTTCTTT	CASRLGGWDTEAFF	NA	TRBV6-5	TRBJ1-1	NA
TGTGCCAGCAGCCAGGGACTCTACTCCGGAAACACCATATATTTT	CASSQGLYSGNTIYF	NA	TRBV3-1/TRBV3-2	TRBJ1-3	NA